Presented here are 3 T cell receptor beta chains from one specimen sequenced in a study of OX40 agonist ivuxolimab in advanced cancers. The data were produced by immunoSEQ multiplex PCR, yet TCRdb's version contains in-frame clones alone and is incomplete. In the table there are fewer than 90,000 clones, approximately 92% of which are singletons. The sample consisted of CD4+ or CD8+ T cells sorted from blood, taken in a trial of the OX40 agonist ivuxolimab. These receptors all come from an adult with an advanced solid tumor such as melanoma, head and neck, liver or kidney cancer.

This chain joins TRBV7-9 and TRBJ1-1; no firm D call. The CDR3 sequence is 13 residues long. Germline V gene data show CDR1 as SEHNR and CDR2 as FQNEAQ (reference sequence). V shed 5 bases and J shed 2 bases, with 9 bases lying between them. The CDR3 reads CASSLFGNTEAFF. The CDR3 bases are TGTGCCAGCAGCCTTTTCGGAAACACTGAAGCTTTCTTT.

The J gene is TRBJ1-2, the V gene TRBV27, with TRBD1 identical over 11 bases. In germline, CDR1 is MNHEY, CDR2 SMNVEV (reference sequence). The CDR3 contains 15 residues. The junction had 6 bases not matched to a gene; V was cut back by 5 bases and J by 4 bases. The CDR3 DNA follows: TGTGCCAGCAGTCCCTGGACAGGGGGCGTCTATGGCTACACCTTC. Residues: CASSPWTGGVYGYTF.

The chain couples TRBV7-2 to TRBJ1-3; D is possibly TRBD1 (5 bases). The germline V gene encodes CDR1 SGHTA and CDR2 FQGNSA. This CDR3 is 13 amino acids long. Trimming left V 4 bases short and J 4 bases short, with 8 bases between. The CDR3 loop reads CASSSEGGNTIYF. CDR3 bases: TGTGCCAGCAGCTCAGAGGGGGGAAACACCATATATTTT.